One sample yielded the 13 T cell receptor beta chains listed below, sequenced in a study of tumor-infiltrating lymphocytes in localized non-small cell lung cancer. Clones were sequenced by immunoSEQ multiplex PCR, and TCRdb holds only the in-frame ones, with some missing. This sample yields just under 30,000 clones, of which 80% to 90% are seen a single time; roughly 1.9% belongs to the top ten. Sequenced sample: lung tumor tissue. These receptors were obtained from a human donor with non-small cell lung cancer.

This chain connects TRBV5-8 to TRBJ1-4; D uncertain. Looked up from germline, CDR1 is SGHTS and CDR2 is YDEGEE. V shed 3 bases and J shed 5 bases, with 17 bases lying between them. The CDR3 covers 16 residues. The CDR3 region is CASSSPGGRMNEKLFF. Written as DNA, the CDR3 is TGTGCCAGCAGCTCACCCGGAGGCAGAATGAATGAAAAACTGTTTTTT. The full variable domain, rest sourced from reference TRBV5-8 and TRBJ1-4, is EAGVTQSPTHLIKTRGQQATLRCSPISGHTSVYWYQQALGLGLQFLLWYDEGEERNRGNFPPRFSGRQFPNYSSELNVNALELEDSALYLCASSSPGGRMNEKLFFGSGTQLSVL.

The rearrangement links TRBV9 to TRBJ1-1; tentative D call: TRBD1 (5 bases). This CDR3 has 14 residues. V was clipped by 2 bases and J by 1 base, with 9 bases between them. The V gene's germline CDR1 is SGDLS and CDR2 YYNGEE. CDR3 bases: TGTGCCAGCAGCGTTATACAGGAGAACACTGAAGCTTTCTTT. Its translation is CASSVIQENTEAFF.

This chain uses TRBV11-3 with TRBJ2-3; no clear D. V was clipped by 5 bases and J by 3 bases, with 15 bases between them. In germline, CDR1 is SGHNT, CDR2 YENEEA. The CDR3 consists of 15 residues. The CDR3 loop is CASSLGPKRTDTQYF. CDR3 DNA: TGTGCCAGCAGCCTAGGGCCTAAACGAACAGATACGCAGTATTTT.

The chain has TRBV25-1 and TRBJ2-3; D uncertain. Germline V gives CDR1 MGHDK, CDR2 SYGVNS. The germline V and J ends were trimmed by 8 bases and 7 bases, with 13 bases remaining between them. The CDR3 has 12 residues. The CDR3 DNA sequence: TGTGCCAGCCAGATGGAAGGGAATACGCAGTATTTT. Translating gives CASQMEGNTQYF.

The chain couples TRBV6-1 to TRBJ1-2; D call uncertain. There are 12 residues in the CDR3. Germline loops: CDR1 MNHNS, CDR2 SASEGT. V was cut by 0 bases and J by 1 base, with 0 bases left in between. The CDR3 DNA is TGTGCCAGCAGTGAAGCTAACTATGGCTACACCTTC. Amino acids: CASSEANYGYTF.

The V and J genes are TRBV19 and TRBJ2-3; D not resolved. This CDR3 region has 15 residues. V was cut by 5 bases and J by 0 bases, with 12 bases left in between. The germline gives CDR1 LNHDA, CDR2 SQIVND (reference sequence). DNA of the CDR3: TGTGCCAGTAGTTTAGCAGCGCCTAGCACAGATACGCAGTATTTT. Translation: CASSLAAPSTDTQYF.

CDR3 coding DNA: TGTGCCATCAGCGCAAGGAACAGGGGAGCAGATACGCAGTATTTT. Protein: CAISARNRGADTQYF. This sequence joins TRBV10-3 and TRBJ2-3; TRBD1 matches at 7 bases. J gave up 4 bases and V 6 bases, and 10 bases lay outside the gene matches. The CDR3 runs to 15 residues. CDR1 is ENHRY and CDR2 is SYGVKD in the germline V gene.

This clone occurred a few times. The rearrangement uses TRBV25-1 and TRBJ2-5, with D unresolved. The CDR3 runs 15 residues. CDR1 is MGHDK, CDR2 SYGVNS, per germline. Trimming removed 7 bases from V and 5 bases from J, with 20 bases in between. Written as DNA, the CDR3 is TGTGCCAGCACCGAACCGGGCCACTCTAGGGAGACCCAGTACTTC. This gives the protein CASTEPGHSRETQYF.

The chain's CDR3 is CASRYTDTQYF. The CDR3 coding sequence is TGTGCCAGCAGATACACAGATACGCAGTATTTT. The genes are TRBV27 and TRBJ2-3; D call uncertain. V lost 6 bases and J 2 bases, leaving 3 bases between the germline ends. Per the germline V gene, CDR1 is MNHEY and CDR2 is SMNVEV (reference sequence). This CDR3 has 11 amino acids.

The chain is built from TRBV7-8 and TRBJ2-5; 15 bases are a match to TRBD2. The V gene end was trimmed by 5 bases and the J gene end by 0 bases; junction bases not matched to a gene: 7. Germline V gives CDR1 SGHVS, CDR2 FQNEAQ. This CDR3 has 18 amino acids. The CDR3 loop reads CASSRGLAGGAYQETQYF. The CDR3 DNA reads as TGTGCCAGCAGCCGCGGACTAGCGGGGGGGGCCTACCAAGAGACCCAGTACTTC.

This rearrangement joins TRBV5-6 to TRBJ2-3; the match to TRBD2 covers 8 bases. The CDR3 contains 16 residues. After removal of 1 base from V and 4 bases from J, the junction contained 8 bases not matched to a gene. The germline V gene encodes CDR1 SGHDT and CDR2 YYEEEE. The CDR3 loop is CASSLIFAGGADTQYF. CDR3 DNA sequence: TGTGCCAGCAGCTTGATCTTCGCCGGGGGGGCAGATACGCAGTATTTT. Drawing the rest from reference TRBV5-6 and TRBJ2-3, the complete variable domain is DAGVTQSPTHLIKTRGQQVTLRCSPKSGHDTVSWYQQALGQGPQFIFQYYEEEERQRGNFPDRFSGHQFPNYSSELNVNALLLGDSALYLCASSLIFAGGADTQYFGPGTRLTVL.

Worth noting for this clone: This sample also contains other DNA sequences that code for the same CDR3. The chain links TRBV30 to TRBJ1-5; D gene ambiguous. The ends were cut back, 3 bases at V and 3 bases at J, with 9 bases in the middle. CDR3 size: 13 residues. Looked up from germline, CDR1 is GTSNPN and CDR2 is SVGIG (reference sequence). The CDR3 DNA reads TGTGCCTGGAGCGTCCAGCACAATCAGCCCCAGCATTTT. This codes for CAWSVQHNQPQHF.

The chain is built from TRBV9 and TRBJ2-7, with 10 nucleotides matching TRBD1. V dropped 0 bases and J dropped 3; count of bases not matched to a gene: 3. Germline V gene sequence: CDR1 SGDLS, CDR2 YYNGEE. This CDR3 region has 15 residues. The CDR3 coding sequence is TGTGCCAGCAGCGTAGGACAGGGGGCCTACTACGAGCAGTACTTC. This sequence encodes CASSVGQGAYYEQYF. Supplemented by reference TRBV9 and TRBJ2-7, the full variable domain reads DSGVTQTPKHLITATGQRVTLRCSPRSGDLSVYWYQQSLDQGLQFLIQYYNGEERAKGNILERFSAQQFPDLHSELNLSSLELGDSALYFCASSVGQGAYYEQYFGPGTRLTVT.